The subject of this entry is one TCR beta chain. Its target antigen remains unknown. There are no base qualities to consult, and no much larger clone falls within one base. Genomic DNA was used for TRB sequencing, which was performed with the immunoSEQ assay at survey resolution or with the hsTCRB kit. Per the original workflow: The immunoSEQ software handled initial read processing, and the LymphoSeq R package was used for repertoire analyses. Clonality was computed as 1 minus normalized Shannon entropy, and a Gini coefficient was also calculated for each TRB dataset. Phenotypes of unsorted samples were inferred by mapping TRB sequences from sorted subsets of the recipient or donor onto unsorted samples of the same recipient. TCRdb stores this immuneACCESS table with in-frame sequences only. Part of the clones is absent; in the studies checked, under half of the shortfall reflects unresolved V genes, and no reason is known for the rest. That table is the source of V, J and clone size, and D and trimming were worked out from the DNA. In all, the sample holds about 66,000 clones, and 93% of those were seen once. The ten largest clones take up roughly 2.9% of the sample.

These data are taken from a study of T cells after posttransplantation cyclophosphamide (dated by TCRdb to 2015 to 2016). Study-wide context: T cell repertoire reconstitution was tracked by TRB sequencing after myeloablative bone marrow transplantation in which posttransplantation cyclophosphamide was used as GVHD prophylaxis. Public TRB sequences were compared against a database of over 3,600 sequences linked to responses to pathogens, tumor antigens, self-antigens and alloantigens. Because TRA and TRB clonality correlated tightly in several samples, later TCR analyses were limited to TRB. In 3 patients, up to about 3 additional blood samples taken between 2 and 5.2 years after transplant also underwent TRB sequencing, as did pretransplant blood from 4 patients. Samples from about 33 PTCy-treated patients and roughly 17 related bone marrow donors of those patients were subjected to antigen receptor sequencing. Blood from all 35 or so PTCy patients who had 1-year posttransplant specimens underwent TRB sequencing.

On the day of marrow donation, related bone marrow donors gave peripheral blood samples. Peripheral blood and bone marrow mononuclear cells were isolated by Ficoll-Hypaque density centrifugation and cryopreserved. Overall study outcomes, separate from this receptor: Across approximately 45 patients, TRB clonality was highly associated with recipient CMV seropositivity and CMV reactivation, and PTCy diversity was similar to diversity in CNI/methotrexate controls. Donor-recipient similarity was low at 1-2 months but rose over the first year, and later blood repertoires were often dominated by donor CD8+ memory clones. The TRB repertoires of T cells infiltrating skin or GI tract showed only limited overlap with the TRB repertoires of T cells in blood.

V is trimmed back by 3 bases and J by 0 bases, and the junction contains 5 bases that no gene match accounts for. CDR1 SSHAT and CDR2 FNYEAQ are derived from the germline V gene (reference sequence). The CDR3 holds 16 amino acids from the cysteine to the phenylalanine. The sequence is cut down to CDR3 DNA, 48 bases in frame from base 1. Sequencing input: PBMCs. The chain is encoded by TRBV7-7 joined to TRBJ2-1, with 7 bases aligning to TRBD1. The receptor's source is a woman aged 25 to 39 in good health and a related stem cell transplant donor. CDR3 region: CASSFFRQGSYNEQFF. The nucleotide sequence is TGTGCCAGCAGCTTTTTCCGACAGGGCTCCTACAATGAGCAGTTCTTC.